The T cell receptor beta chain described here comes from a study of CD8 T cells in Susac syndrome. Study observations and caveats: TCR sequencing and HLA analysis covered a relatively small number of individuals.

RNA amounts of about 0.45 to 1 ug underwent reverse transcription with random hexamers. Amplification of the TCR beta CDR3 was carried out by immunoSEQ multiplex PCR, which spanned a total of 54 Vbeta and 13 Jbeta segments. TCRdb re-derived calls from the immunoSEQ multiplex PCR reads in MiXCR, one entry per CDR3 protein. The sample lists about 90,000 distinct CDR3 sequences; over 80% were seen once. While CD8+ and CD4+ T cells were isolated negatively, TEMRA cells were enriched by FACS. As regards this clonotype: The antigen is not known.

This receptor was taken from a human donor in good health. The source material was CD8+ T cells from PBMCs.

Written as DNA, the CDR3 is TGTGCCAGCAGCTTAGTACTGCCTTATGGCTACACCTTC. This encodes CASSLVLPYGYTF. This chain links TRBV7-8 with TRBJ1-2; D gene unclear. CDR3 size: 13 residues. The V gene lost 1 base and the J gene lost 5 bases, with 8 bases spanning the gap. Germline V gene sequence: CDR1 SGHVS, CDR2 FQNEAQ.